A single sample is the source of the 7 T cell receptor beta chains below, sequenced in a study of radiation and T cells in renal cell carcinoma. Time point: blood 2 weeks post-SBRT. Treatment denoted: 15 Gy SBRT to primary tumor, nephrectomy 4 weeks later. Libraries were prepared by immunoSEQ multiplex PCR; TCRdb keeps only in-frame clonotypes and omits some of them. Of about 120,000 clones in the sample, 81% were seen once. Sequences were derived from blood, sampled from a patient whose treatment included radiotherapy and nephrectomy. The source is a man aged 50 or older with renal cell carcinoma.

The gene calls are TRBV5-5 and TRBJ2-7, with D perhaps matching TRBD1 (5 bases). This CDR3 is built from 16 residues. Germline V gene lookup returns CDR1 SGHKS and CDR2 YYEKEE (reference sequence). Trimming cost V 4 bases and J 0 bases, with 17 bases left between them. In DNA, the CDR3 is TGTGCCAGCAGCAGCTCCCGGACAAGAAGCTCCTACGAGCAGTACTTC. Translated, it gives CASSSSRTRSSYEQYF.

This chain links TRBV5-1 with TRBJ2-1; D remains ambiguous. The CDR3 is made up of 14 amino acids. The germline V and J ends were trimmed by 2 bases and 5 bases, with 11 bases remaining between them. The V gene's germline CDR1 is SGHRS and CDR2 YFSETQ. CDR3 nucleotides: TGCGCCAGCAGCTTATCTGAGTTCAACAATGAGCAGTTCTTC. It yields the protein CASSLSEFNNEQFF.

The genes are TRBV5-1 and TRBJ1-1, with 9 positions matching TRBD1. CDR1 and CDR2 (germline): SGHRS, YFSETQ. V lost 4 bases to trimming and J lost 2 bases; unmatched junction nucleotides: 6. The CDR3 is 15 residues long. As DNA, the CDR3 is TGCGCCAGCAGCACAGGGACAGGGCTCAACACTGAAGCTTTCTTT. Translated, it gives CASSTGTGLNTEAFF.

This chain connects TRBV27 to TRBJ2-7; TRBD1 aligns across 7 bases. Germline V gene lookup returns CDR1 MNHEY and CDR2 SMNVEV (reference sequence). The CDR3 covers 14 residues. The J segment lost 2 bases and the V segment lost 3 bases, leaving 4 bases of the junction unmatched. CDR3 sequence: CASSFRGTAYEQYF. The CDR3, as DNA: TGTGCCAGCAGTTTCCGAGGGACAGCCTACGAGCAGTACTTC.

This clone was found many times. This chain connects TRBV19 to TRBJ2-7; the D is unclear. CDR3 length equals 11 residues. Looked up from germline, CDR1 is LNHDA and CDR2 is SQIVND (reference sequence). V lost 8 bases and J 4 bases, leaving 9 bases between the germline ends. CDR3 DNA: TGTGCCAGTGGGGAACGGTACGAGCAGTACTTC. It is translated as CASGERYEQYF. Full variable domain (outside the CDR3, taken from reference TRBV19 and TRBJ2-7): DGGITQSPKYLFRKEGQNVTLSCEQNLNHDAMYWYRQDPGQGLRLIYYSQIVNDFQKGDIAEGYSVSREKKESFPLTVTSAQKNPTAFYLCASGERYEQYFGPGTRLTVT.

This chain uses TRBV29-1 with TRBJ2-3; TRBD2 aligns across 11 bases. Trimming cost V 5 bases and J 4 bases; bases outside gene matches: 11. The CDR3 spans 16 residues. The germline CDR1 and CDR2 sequences are SQVTM and ANQGSEA. The CDR3 is CSVPPTSGRLADTQYF. CDR3 nucleotides: TGCAGCGTTCCTCCTACTAGCGGGAGATTAGCAGATACGCAGTATTTT.

This clone was seen only a few times. The rearrangement uses TRBV4-1 and TRBJ1-1; D is unresolved. Per germline, CDR1 MGHRA and CDR2 YSYEKL. This CDR3 comprises 13 residues. V dropped 3 bases and J dropped 1 base, with 6 bases sitting between them. The CDR3 sequence is CASSQDGNTEAFF. CDR3 sequence (DNA): TGCGCCAGCAGCCAGGACGGGAACACTGAAGCTTTCTTT.